The 9 T cell receptor beta chains in this list originate from one sample, sequenced in a study of spatial heterogeneity in lung cancer. Described time point: sample taken at primary tumor resection. TCRdb re-analysed the 5' RACE reads in MiXCR, keeping a single row per CDR3 protein. The sample lists more than 6,000 distinct CDR3 sequences; roughly a tenth were seen once. The specimen was normal lung tissue next to the tumor, collected at surgery. These receptors were taken from a male donor with early-stage non-small cell lung cancer.

This clonotype was found many times. The genes are TRBV12-3 or TRBV12-4 and TRBJ2-3; D gene unclear. This CDR3 comprises 13 residues. Trimming stripped 5 bases from V and 6 bases from J, with 12 bases between. The CDR3 region is CASSKHLLDTQYF. CDR3 nucleotides: TGTGCCAGCAGTAAACACCTGTTGGATACGCAGTATTTT.

This clonotype came up many times. The chain is built from TRBV28 and TRBJ2-4; 12 nucleotides match TRBD1. CDR3 length equals 15 residues. CDR1 and CDR2 (germline): MDHEN, SYDVKM. With 7 bases clipped from V and 9 bases from J, the junction kept 10 bases outside the gene matches. The CDR3 loop reads CASTPAGQGARIQYF. CDR3 DNA: TGTGCCAGCACCCCCGCGGGACAGGGGGCGCGCATTCAGTACTTC.

This clonotype was observed at least ten times. The gene calls are TRBV20-1 and TRBJ1-3, with 9 bases lining up with TRBD1. This CDR3 is 14 amino acids long. The junction had 5 bases not matched to a gene; V was cut back by 6 bases and J by 2 bases. The germline CDR1 and CDR2 sequences are DFQATT and SNEGSKA (reference sequence). CDR3 nucleotides: TGCAGTGCCCCGGACAGGGGCACTGGAAACACCATATATTTT. Its protein product is CSAPDRGTGNTIYF.

The sample holds a few counts of this clonotype. The CDR3 sequence: CSAREMTGSQGFF. CDR3 bases: TGCAGTGCTAGAGAAATGACAGGCAGCCAAGGTTTCTTT. This chain uses TRBV20-1 with TRBJ1-1; D possibly corresponds to TRBD1 (6 bases). CDR3 length equals 13 residues. Germline CDR1 DFQATT, CDR2 SNEGSKA (reference sequence). The V and J ends lost 0 bases and 13 bases respectively, with 18 bases between them.

This clonotype was picked up many times. This chain links TRBV5-6 with TRBJ2-1; 9 nucleotides align to TRBD2. The germline gives CDR1 SGHDT, CDR2 YYEEEE. The CDR3 covers 15 residues. V lost 4 bases to trimming and J lost 9 bases; unmatched junction nucleotides: 11. DNA of the CDR3: TGTGCCAGCAGCCTGCAAGCGGGAGGTCGGGGTGAGCAGTTCTTC. It specifies CASSLQAGGRGEQFF.

This clonotype was seen ten or more times. The chain employs TRBV7-2 and TRBJ1-6; D gene uncertain. The CDR3 extends over 13 amino acids. V lost 5 bases to trimming and J lost 5 bases, with 7 bases between them. The germline CDR1 and CDR2 sequences are SGHTA and FQGNSA. The CDR3 DNA follows: TGTGCCAGCAGCCGATCCCATAATTCACCCCTCCACTTT. Protein product: CASSRSHNSPLHF.

This clonotype ranks as medium-sized. CDR3 DNA sequence: TGTGCCAGCAGCTCAGACATGGACGTAGGTTACACCTTC. Its translation: CASSSDMDVGYTF. The rearrangement joins TRBV13 to TRBJ1-2; D ambiguous. This CDR3 has 13 amino acids. The germline V gene has CDR1 PRHDT and CDR2 FYEKMQ (reference sequence). V was shortened by 4 bases and J by 11 bases, with 17 bases between the two germline ends.

By share, this clonotype counts as medium-sized. The chain carries TRBV6-2 or TRBV6-3 and TRBJ2-7; TRBD2 agrees at 8 bases. The CDR3 loop spans 16 amino acids. The V gene's germline CDR1 is MNHEY and CDR2 SVGEGT. J was trimmed by 2 bases and V by 4 bases; bases with no gene match: 10. Here the CDR3 reads CASSSEGSGITYEQYF. As DNA, the CDR3 is TGTGCCAGCAGTTCGGAGGGTAGCGGGATAACCTACGAGCAGTACTTC.

At least ten counts were recorded for this clonotype. The chain combines TRBV7-9 with TRBJ2-7, with 9 bases that match TRBD1. The length of the CDR3 is 12 residues. Germline V gene data show CDR1 as SEHNR and CDR2 as FQNEAQ (reference sequence). With V trimmed by 6 bases and J by 7 bases, 4 bases remained unmatched. The CDR3 sequence is CASRPDRGEQYF. DNA of the CDR3: TGTGCCAGCAGACCGGACAGGGGAGAGCAGTACTTC.